This T cell receptor beta chain emerged from a study of shared T cell receptors in the human thymus. V was pared by 11 bases and J by 4 bases, with 17 bases between. This CDR3 region has 13 residues. Per the germline V gene, CDR1 is MNHEY and CDR2 is SVGAGI. Clones were sequenced by immunoSEQ multiplex PCR, and TCRdb holds only the in-frame ones, with some missing. The data hold around 730,000 clones, with 75% to 90% observed a single time. The same sample was also studied in work on human thymus T cells. That source adds: Finnish infants who were healthy and having corrective surgery for congenital heart defects made up the donors. Within thymic and blood repertoires, V and J gene usage appeared to be biased. Related research reported highly overlapping thymic repertoires among unrelated individuals.

The specimen sequenced was thymocytes. The sequence came from a girl less than two years old with a congenital heart defect. This chain connects TRBV6-5 to TRBJ1-2, with D perhaps matching TRBD1 (5 bases). The CDR3 reads CACRPRDFYGYTF. The CDR3 DNA is TGTGCCTGTAGGCCCCGGGACTTCTATGGCTACACCTTC.